A selection of T cell receptor beta chains follows, all from one sample in a study of low-dose radiotherapy and immunotherapy resistance in tumors. TCRdb itself ran the reads through MiXCR, one entry per CDR3 protein. Altogether about 84,000 distinct CDR3 sequences are present, 17% being singletons, with the ten largest covering approximately 1.5%. The material was PBMCs, obtained after low-dose radiotherapy plus immunotherapy. Receptors originate from a male donor with prostate cancer. The CDR3 runs from the conserved cysteine through the conserved F or W.

>TRBJ1-6|TRBV6-5
CASSGNNSPLHF
>TRBJ2-3|TRBV12-5
CASALGRGPSTDTQYF
>TRBJ2-2|TRBV7-9
CASSSPKTSPGELFF
>TRBJ2-7|TRBV9
CASTADSSSYEQYF
>TRBJ2-5|TRBV5-4
CASSAGTSWGQETQYF
>TRBJ2-2|TRBV11-3
CASRRGGAENTGELFF
>TRBJ2-6|TRBV5-4
CASSLAVLSTGANVLTF
>TRBJ2-7|TRBV5-5
CASSSSGYEQYF
>TRBJ2-5|TRBV7-9
CASSSHQETQYF
>TRBJ2-7|TRBV5-5
CASSRLDGKYEQYF
>TRBJ2-7|TRBV12-3/TRBV12-4
CASSRTGISYEQYF
>TRBJ2-7|TRBV4-1
CASSQAARGLPYEQYF
>TRBJ1-2|TRBV7-8
CASSRLPPGTGTYGYTF
>TRBJ2-5|TRBV7-3
CASSRSRLAGQETQYF
>TRBJ1-6|TRBV20-1
CSARDTFPSPLHF
>TRBJ2-7|TRBV28
CASSKNSGYEQYF
>TRBJ2-5|TRBV7-3
CASSILAGPGETQYF